The 26 T cell receptor beta chains below all came from one sample that was sequenced in a study of OX40 agonist ivuxolimab in advanced cancers. Assay used: immunoSEQ multiplex PCR; TCRdb lists only in-frame clones, some missing. The table has 50,000 or so clones, approximately 78% seen once. The sample consisted of CD4+ or CD8+ T cells sorted from blood, taken in a trial of the OX40 agonist ivuxolimab. The receptors were sampled from an adult with an advanced solid tumor such as melanoma, head and neck, liver or kidney cancer.

This chain joins TRBV19 and TRBJ2-3; 8 positions match TRBD2. The CDR3 contains 16 residues. Germline values: CDR1 LNHDA, CDR2 SQIVND (reference sequence). The trim removed 4 bases at V and 6 bases at J, leaving 12 bases unmatched. Here the CDR3 DNA reads TGTGCCAGTAGTACGGGGACTAGAGGACTAATGGATACGCAGTATTTT. Protein: CASSTGTRGLMDTQYF.

The V and J genes are TRBV12-5 and TRBJ2-3; TRBD1 matches 8 bases. CDR1 is LGHNT and CDR2 is FRNRAP in the germline V gene. The CDR3 loop spans 16 amino acids. The V and J ends lost 5 bases and 0 bases, in that order; junction bases with no gene match: 7. CDR3 nucleotides: TGTGCTAGTGGTCGAGGACAGGGCGGGAGCACAGATACGCAGTATTTT. Translated: CASGRGQGGSTDTQYF.

The V call is TRBV20-1, the J call TRBJ1-2, with D possibly matching TRBD1 (5 bases). The CDR3 spans 11 residues. Germline V gives CDR1 DFQATT, CDR2 SNEGSKA (reference sequence). V was cut by 4 bases and J by 7 bases, with 10 bases left in between. The CDR3 DNA is TGCAGTGCTATCAGGGTTCCTGGCTACACCTTC. This sequence encodes CSAIRVPGYTF.

The chain employs TRBV5-1 and TRBJ2-1; D is perhaps TRBD2 (5 bases). CDR1 SGHRS and CDR2 YFSETQ come from the germline V gene. The CDR3 has 14 amino acids. The V and J ends lost 5 bases and 6 bases respectively, with 15 bases between them. CDR3 residues: CASSPTTNSNEQFF. The CDR3 nucleotides are TGCGCCAGCAGTCCAACGACTAACTCCAATGAGCAGTTCTTC.

The CDR3 loop reads CASSVAGGGNNEQFF. The CDR3, as DNA: TGTGCCAGCAGCGTAGCTGGGGGAGGCAACAATGAGCAGTTCTTC. The chain employs TRBV9 and TRBJ2-1, with D possibly being TRBD2 (6 bases). V dropped 0 bases and J dropped 5 bases, with 12 bases sitting between them. Germline V gene data show CDR1 as SGDLS and CDR2 as YYNGEE. The CDR3 covers 15 residues. Supplemented by reference TRBV9 and TRBJ2-1, the full variable domain reads DSGVTQTPKHLITATGQRVTLRCSPRSGDLSVYWYQQSLDQGLQFLIQYYNGEERAKGNILERFSAQQFPDLHSELNLSSLELGDSALYFCASSVAGGGNNEQFFGPGTRLTVL.

The V call is TRBV2, the J call TRBJ2-1, with a tentative D call TRBD1 (5 bases). The CDR3 length is 13 residues. Germline V gives CDR1 SNHLY, CDR2 FYNNEI. Trimming shortened V by 1 base and J by 8 bases, and 9 bases separated the two germline ends. The CDR3, as DNA: TGTGCCAGCAGTGAAGTTGAGACAGATGAGCAGTTCTTC. Its protein product is CASSEVETDEQFF.

This chain links TRBV10-1 with TRBJ2-3; D uncertain. The V end was cut by 3 bases, the J end by 5 bases, with 6 bases between. Germline values: CDR1 WNHNN, CDR2 SYGVQD (reference sequence). CDR3 length: 12 amino acids. CDR3 bases: TGCGCCAGCAGTGAATCCCTAGATACGCAGTATTTT. This codes for CASSESLDTQYF.

This rearrangement joins TRBV19 to TRBJ2-1, with 8 bases fitting TRBD1. This CDR3 is 15 amino acids long. V lost 6 bases to trimming and J lost 0 bases; unmatched junction nucleotides: 4. The germline V gene has CDR1 LNHDA and CDR2 SQIVND (reference sequence). CDR3 amino acids: CASRMDRASYNEQFF. CDR3 in DNA: TGTGCCAGTAGAATGGACAGGGCCTCCTACAATGAGCAGTTCTTC.

The rearrangement joins TRBV13 to TRBJ1-4, with D tentatively TRBD1 (6 bases). Germline CDR1 reads PRHDT; CDR2 reads FYEKMQ (reference sequence). Trimming removed 2 bases from V and 0 bases from J, with 10 bases in between. The CDR3 extends over 16 amino acids. The CDR3: CASSLRDTATNEKLFF. CDR3 bases: TGTGCCAGCAGCTTAAGGGACACCGCAACTAATGAAAAACTGTTTTTT. Filled out from reference TRBV13 and TRBJ1-4, the complete variable domain reads AAGVIQSPRHLIKEKRETATLKCYPIPRHDTVYWYQQGPGQDPQFLISFYEKMQSDKGSIPDRFSAQQFSDYHSELNMSSLELGDSALYFCASSLRDTATNEKLFFGSGTQLSVL.

Only a few counts were recorded for this clone. This chain uses TRBV7-6 with TRBJ2-3, with TRBD1 identical over 9 bases. CDR1 is SGHVS, CDR2 FNYEAQ, per germline. The CDR3 extends over 16 amino acids. V lost 1 base to trimming and J lost 4 bases; unmatched junction nucleotides: 6. The CDR3 DNA follows: TGTGCCAGCAGCTTAGGGCCGGGACAGGGTTCAGATACGCAGTATTTT. This sequence encodes CASSLGPGQGSDTQYF.

This chain connects TRBV6-5 to TRBJ1-4; D call uncertain. Germline CDR1 and CDR2: MNHEY and SVGAGI. This CDR3 is 15 amino acids long. V shed 5 bases and J shed 4 bases, with 14 bases lying between them. DNA of the CDR3: TGTGCCAGCAGTCCACGGGTGACGATTAATGAAAAACTGTTTTTT. It specifies CASSPRVTINEKLFF.

The chain couples TRBV6-1 to TRBJ2-3, with D unresolved. CDR3 length: 14 residues. CDR1 and CDR2 from the germline V gene are MNHNS and SASEGT. Trimming took off 6 bases at V and 2 bases at J, with 12 bases between the two ends. The CDR3 loop is CASSLIGITDTQYF. CDR3 bases: TGTGCCAGCAGCCTCATTGGCATCACAGATACGCAGTATTTT.

The chain combines TRBV7-2 with TRBJ2-1; maybe TRBD2 (6 bases). V lost 3 bases and J 5 bases, leaving 11 bases between the germline ends. Germline V gene lookup returns CDR1 SGHTA and CDR2 FQGNSA. This CDR3 is built from 14 residues. In DNA form, the CDR3 reads TGTGCCAGCAGCTTCGACGGGAGCAACAATGAGCAGTTCTTC. Translating gives CASSFDGSNNEQFF.

The J gene is TRBJ1-5, the V gene TRBV6-5, with D perhaps TRBD1 (6 bases). This CDR3 is 15 amino acids long. From germline, CDR1 is MNHEY and CDR2 SVGAGI. V shed 6 bases and J shed 0 bases, with 12 bases lying between them. The chain's CDR3 is CASRWTVNSNQPQHF. CDR3 DNA: TGTGCCAGCAGGTGGACAGTCAATAGCAATCAGCCCCAGCATTTT.

This clone is labeled as medium-sized. This sequence joins TRBV11-3 and TRBJ2-5; 14 positions agree with TRBD2. V lost 5 bases and J lost 2; bases outside the gene matches: 4. The CDR3 is 16 residues long. The V gene's germline CDR1 is SGHNT and CDR2 YENEEA. The CDR3 loop is CASSLGLAGGQETQYF. CDR3 coding DNA: TGTGCCAGCAGCCTTGGACTAGCGGGGGGTCAAGAGACCCAGTACTTC. The whole variable domain, filled in from reference TRBV11-3 and TRBJ2-5, reads EAGVVQSPRYKIIEKKQPVAFWCNPISGHNTLYWYLQNLGQGPELLIRYENEEAVDDSQLPKDRFSAERLKGVDSTLKIQPAELGDSAVYLCASSLGLAGGQETQYFGPGTRLLVL.

The chain employs TRBV7-3 and TRBJ2-1, with 9 bases identical to TRBD1. The CDR3 has 16 residues. Trimming took 3 bases from V and 8 from J; bases not matched to a gene: 11. Germline CDR1 and CDR2: SGHTA and FQGTGA. The chain's CDR3 is CASSLLRGQGLDEQFF. For the CDR3, the DNA is TGTGCCAGCAGCTTGCTTAGGGGACAGGGTCTCGATGAGCAGTTCTTC. The whole variable domain, remainder taken from reference TRBV7-3 and TRBJ2-1, is GAGVSQTPSNKVTEKGKYVELRCDPISGHTALYWYRQSLGQGPEFLIYFQGTGAADDSGLPNDRFFAVRPEGSVSTLKIQRTERGDSAVYLCASSLLRGQGLDEQFFGPGTRLTVL.

This sequence joins TRBV10-2 and TRBJ2-7, with 9 nucleotides matching TRBD2. Trimming at V came to 7 bases and at J to 0 bases, leaving 7 bases not matched to a gene. Per the germline V gene, CDR1 is WSHSY and CDR2 is SAAADI. The CDR3 consists of 15 residues. CDR3 loop: CASTLGGLASYEQYF. The CDR3 DNA sequence: TGCGCCAGCACCCTGGGGGGACTAGCCTCCTACGAGCAGTACTTC.

The V call is TRBV7-2, the J call TRBJ1-2; D possibly corresponds to TRBD1 (5 bases). The CDR3 runs to 16 residues. The V and J ends lost 5 bases and 5 bases respectively, with 21 bases between them. Per germline, CDR1 SGHTA and CDR2 FQGNSA. CDR3 DNA: TGTGCCAGCAGCCCGGCGGGGGAGCGAACTCAGTATGGCTACACCTTC. Its protein is CASSPAGERTQYGYTF.

The V call is TRBV7-9, the J call TRBJ2-7; 10 bases fit TRBD1. The germline CDR1 and CDR2 sequences are SEHNR and FQNEAQ (reference sequence). V lost 5 bases, J lost 4 bases, and 2 bases stayed unmatched. This CDR3 is built from 13 residues. This chain's CDR3 is CASSRDRGYEQYF. The CDR3 nucleotides read TGTGCCAGCAGCCGGGACAGGGGTTACGAGCAGTACTTC.

The chain recombines TRBV5-1 with TRBJ2-1; D is unclear. This CDR3 contains 15 residues. Trimming removed 0 bases from V and 3 bases from J, with 10 bases in between. Germline loops: CDR1 SGHRS, CDR2 YFSETQ. The chain's CDR3 is CASSLDAGGYNEQFF. For the CDR3, the DNA is TGCGCCAGCAGCTTGGATGCAGGCGGCTACAATGAGCAGTTCTTC.

The chain employs TRBV5-1 and TRBJ2-2; D call uncertain. Deletions cut 0 bases from V and 2 bases from J, with 5 bases between. Germline lookup yields CDR1 SGHRS and CDR2 YFSETQ. The CDR3 is 14 residues long. The CDR3 is CASSLETNTGELFF. The CDR3 DNA reads TGCGCCAGCAGCTTGGAAACCAACACCGGGGAGCTGTTTTTT.

The chain recombines TRBV28 with TRBJ1-2, with 7 bases matching TRBD1. There are 13 residues in the CDR3. After removal of 6 bases from V and 2 bases from J, the junction contained 3 bases not matched to a gene. Germline V CDR1 and CDR2: MDHEN, SYDVKM. CDR3 nucleotide sequence: TGTGCCAGCAGCCCGACAGGGAACTATGGCTACACCTTC. Translated, it gives CASSPTGNYGYTF.

This clone was counted once. The chain employs TRBV6-1 and TRBJ1-2, with D hard to call. The V and J ends lost 8 bases and 4 bases respectively, with 8 bases between them. The germline gives CDR1 MNHNS, CDR2 SASEGT. The CDR3 consists of 11 residues. The CDR3: CASRGLYGYTF. CDR3 bases: TGTGCCAGCCGGGGTCTCTATGGCTACACCTTC.

The V and J genes are TRBV16 and TRBJ2-5; 7 nucleotides line up with TRBD2. The CDR3 is made up of 14 amino acids. Trimming removed 2 bases from V and 5 bases from J; junction bases left unmatched: 5. The V gene's germline CDR1 is KGHSY and CDR2 FQNENV. The chain's CDR3 is CASSQGEGFETQYF. CDR3 in DNA: TGTGCCAGCAGCCAAGGGGAGGGGTTCGAGACCCAGTACTTC.

The chain carries TRBV10-1 and TRBJ1-1, with 8 bases lining up with TRBD1. The germline CDR1 and CDR2 sequences are WNHNN and SYGVQD (reference sequence). This CDR3 comprises 15 residues. J gave up 7 bases and V 4 bases, and 11 bases lay outside the gene matches. The CDR3 loop reads CASSGGTGGGLEAFF. The DNA of the CDR3 is TGCGCCAGCAGTGGCGGGACAGGAGGAGGCCTTGAAGCTTTCTTT.

The V and J genes are TRBV7-8 and TRBJ2-2; 8 bases map to TRBD1. The CDR3 covers 15 residues. Per germline, CDR1 SGHVS and CDR2 FQNEAQ. V dropped 1 base and J dropped 3; count of bases not matched to a gene: 1. CDR3 loop: CASSLGTGYTGELFF. CDR3 nucleotide sequence: TGTGCCAGCAGCTTAGGGACAGGGTACACCGGGGAGCTGTTTTTT.